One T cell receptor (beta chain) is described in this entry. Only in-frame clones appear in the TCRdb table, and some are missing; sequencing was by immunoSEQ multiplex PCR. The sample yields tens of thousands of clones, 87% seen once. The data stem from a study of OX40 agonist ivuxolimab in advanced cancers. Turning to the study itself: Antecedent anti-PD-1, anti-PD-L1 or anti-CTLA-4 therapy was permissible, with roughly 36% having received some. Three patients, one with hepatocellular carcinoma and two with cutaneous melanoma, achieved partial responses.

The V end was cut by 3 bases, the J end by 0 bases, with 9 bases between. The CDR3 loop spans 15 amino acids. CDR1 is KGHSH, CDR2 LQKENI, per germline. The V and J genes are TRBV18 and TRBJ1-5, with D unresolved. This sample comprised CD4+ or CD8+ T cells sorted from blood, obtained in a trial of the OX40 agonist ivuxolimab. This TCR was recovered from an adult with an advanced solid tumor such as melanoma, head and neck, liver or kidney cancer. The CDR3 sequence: CASSPTGYSNQPQHF. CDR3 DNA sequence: TGTGCCAGCTCACCTACCGGTTATAGCAATCAGCCCCAGCATTTT.